This TCR beta chain stems from a study of immune cell composition in non-small cell lung cancer. TCRdb keeps only in-frame clones here, not all; method: immunoSEQ multiplex PCR. The sample has around 2,100 clones, approximately 80% seen once; the top ten hold around 14%. The source of this sequence is a human donor with non-small cell lung cancer. What was sequenced was lung tumor tissue.

CDR3 nucleotide sequence: TGTGCCAGCAGTTTTAGACAGGACAATGAGCAGTTCTTC. The encoded protein is CASSFRQDNEQFF. The gene calls are TRBV6-6 and TRBJ2-1, with D possibly TRBD1 on 6 matching bases. Germline V CDR1 and CDR2: MNHNY, SVGAGI (reference sequence). This CDR3 has 13 residues. V dropped 4 bases and J dropped 5 bases, with 9 bases sitting between them.